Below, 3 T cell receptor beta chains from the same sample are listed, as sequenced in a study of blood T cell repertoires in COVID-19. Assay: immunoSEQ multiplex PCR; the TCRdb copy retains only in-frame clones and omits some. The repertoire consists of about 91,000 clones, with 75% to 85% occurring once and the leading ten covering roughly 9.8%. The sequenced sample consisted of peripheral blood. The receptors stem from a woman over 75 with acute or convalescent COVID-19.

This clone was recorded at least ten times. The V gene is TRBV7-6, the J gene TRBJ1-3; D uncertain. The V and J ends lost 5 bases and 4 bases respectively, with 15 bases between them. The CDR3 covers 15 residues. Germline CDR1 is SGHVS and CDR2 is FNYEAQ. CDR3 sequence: CASSTSEPGGNTIYF. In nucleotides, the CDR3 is TGTGCCAGCAGCACGTCGGAGCCCGGAGGAAACACCATATATTTT.

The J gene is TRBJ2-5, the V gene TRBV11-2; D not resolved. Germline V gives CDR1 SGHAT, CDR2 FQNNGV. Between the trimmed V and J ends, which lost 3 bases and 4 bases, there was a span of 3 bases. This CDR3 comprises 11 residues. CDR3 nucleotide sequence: TGTGCCAGCAGCTTGGCAGAGACCCAGTACTTC. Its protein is CASSLAETQYF.

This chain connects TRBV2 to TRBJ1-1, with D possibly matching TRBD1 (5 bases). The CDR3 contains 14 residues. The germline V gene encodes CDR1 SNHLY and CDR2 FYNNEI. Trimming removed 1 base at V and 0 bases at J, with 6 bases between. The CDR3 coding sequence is TGTGCCAGCAGTGAAGGACAGCTGAACACTGAAGCTTTCTTT. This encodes CASSEGQLNTEAFF.